The sequence of this T cell receptor (beta chain) was determined in a study of T cells after yellow fever vaccination. For the study at large: Fractions with few cells were prepared using SMART-Seq v4 Ultra Low Input.

The V and J ends lost 5 bases and 5 bases respectively, with 23 bases between them. The germline V gene has CDR1 GTSNPN and CDR2 SVGIG (reference sequence). CDR3 length: 16 residues. This clonotype has just a few counts. The antigen remains undetermined. TCRdb redid the calling of the 5' RACE reads with MiXCR, one entry per CDR3 protein. The sample carries hundreds of thousands of distinct CDR3 sequences, approximately 4% recorded once. General study findings and limits: Weaker, the secondary response had a peak occurring faster, on day 5 versus 15.

This chain joins TRBV30 and TRBJ2-3, with D perhaps matching TRBD2 (5 bases). The sample consisted of PBMCs, taken 5 days after the yellow fever booster vaccination. The clonotype comes from a man between 18 and 29 years old who received the YFV17D yellow fever vaccine. CDR3 region: CAWGPPGVITGDTQYF. Written as DNA, the CDR3 is TGTGCCTGGGGCCCCCCCGGGGTAATTACTGGAGATACGCAGTATTTT. The full variable domain, with the rest looked up from reference TRBV30 and TRBJ2-3, is SQTIHQWPATLVQPVGSPLSLECTVEGTSNPNLYWYRQAAGRGLQLLFYSVGIGQISSEVPQNLSASRPQDRQFILSSKKLLLSDSGFYLCAWGPPGVITGDTQYFGPGTRLTVL.